A single sample gave rise to the 14 T cell receptor beta chains below, sequenced in a study of cytomegalovirus exposure and HLA in healthy donors. PCR amplification relied on 60 Vbeta primers (plus 13 Jbeta primers). The data were produced by immunoSEQ multiplex PCR, yet TCRdb's version contains in-frame clones alone and is incomplete. Here the sample spans 100,000 to 150,000 clones, approximately 75% being singletons. Sequencing was done on a sample of PBMCs. The receptor set was obtained from a man aged 30 to 45 in good health and CMV-seronegative.

The chain combines TRBV6-4 with TRBJ2-1; the D gene is possibly TRBD2 (6 bases). CDR1 is MRHNA and CDR2 is SNTAGT in the germline V gene. This CDR3 region has 15 residues. V gave up 6 bases and J gave up 0 bases, with 12 bases separating them. CDR3 region: CASRPTRDSYNEQFF. In nucleotides, the CDR3 is TGTGCCAGCAGGCCCACGCGGGACTCCTACAATGAGCAGTTCTTC.

In DNA, the CDR3 is TGTGCCAGCAGTGACCTCGTGGGCCGCGGGGGGGCCGGTGTAGAGACCCAGTACTTC. Protein product: CASSDLVGRGGAGVETQYF. The chain has TRBV7-6 and TRBJ2-5, with TRBD2 matching over 9 bases. The CDR3 consists of 19 residues. Germline V gives CDR1 SGHVS, CDR2 FNYEAQ. J was trimmed by 4 bases and V by 6 bases; bases with no gene match: 21. The full variable domain, completed using reference TRBV7-6 and TRBJ2-5, is GAGVSQSPRYKVTKRGQDVALRCDPISGHVSLYWYRQALGQGPEFLTYFNYEAQQDKSGLPNDRFSAERPEGSISTLTIQRTEQRDSAMYRCASSDLVGRGGAGVETQYFGPGTRLLVL.

CDR3 protein: CASSFSSGAAFF. Here the CDR3 DNA reads TGTGCCAGCAGTTTCAGTTCAGGCGCAGCTTTCTTT. V gene TRBV6-6 combines with J gene TRBJ1-1; D gene unclear. V gave up 4 bases and J gave up 10 bases, with 13 bases separating them. CDR3 size: 12 residues. Germline V gives CDR1 MNHNY, CDR2 SVGAGI (reference sequence).

This clone was observed a few times. The V call is TRBV2, the J call TRBJ1-2, with TRBD1 as a possible D gene (5 bases). The CDR3 length is 14 residues. The germline V gene has CDR1 SNHLY and CDR2 FYNNEI. V was trimmed by 1 base and J by 6 bases, leaving 12 bases between them. The CDR3 sequence is CASSEEGQFDGYTF. CDR3 DNA sequence: TGTGCCAGCAGTGAAGAGGGGCAGTTCGATGGCTACACCTTC.

This clone has only one observation. Germline and junction disagree at one end, which may indicate a read error. The gene calls are TRBV7-6 and TRBJ1-1; possible D gene TRBD1, 6 bases. The CDR3 totals 16 residues. The germline gives CDR1 SGHVS, CDR2 FNYEAQ. CDR3 DNA sequence: TGTGCCGGCAGCCCAACAACCGGGGGGGCGAACACTGAAGCTTTCTTT. It encodes CAGSPTTGGANTEAFF.

This chain uses TRBV9 with TRBJ1-2, with TRBD1 as a possible D gene (6 bases). The CDR3 covers 14 residues. The V end lost 0 bases, the J end lost 7 bases, and 13 bases lay between the germline ends. The germline gives CDR1 SGDLS, CDR2 YYNGEE. The CDR3 sequence is CASSVVTGSGGYTF. In nucleotides, the CDR3 is TGTGCCAGCAGCGTAGTTACAGGGTCCGGTGGCTACACCTTC.

The chain joins TRBV4-3 to TRBJ1-6; D gene unclear. CDR1 is LGHNA, CDR2 YSLEER, per germline. This CDR3 has 16 amino acids. V lost 0 bases to trimming and J lost 7 bases, with 13 bases between them. CDR3 DNA sequence: TGCGCCAGCAGCCAAGATTGGGGAGTTAGGAATTCACCCCTCCACTTT. This encodes CASSQDWGVRNSPLHF.

The J gene is TRBJ1-1, the V gene TRBV4-2, with D possibly matching TRBD1 (6 bases). Trimming removed 0 bases from V and 8 bases from J, with 16 bases in between. CDR1 and CDR2 from the germline V gene are LGHNA and YNFKEQ. CDR3 size: 15 residues. The CDR3 sequence: CASSQDMGALTEAFF. The CDR3 bases are TGTGCCAGCAGCCAAGATATGGGGGCTCTTACCGAAGCTTTCTTT.

The chain links TRBV10-2 to TRBJ2-3; 9 nucleotides agree with TRBD2. CDR1 and CDR2 (germline): WSHSY, SAAADI. The CDR3 runs to 19 residues. V lost 0 bases and J lost 4; bases outside the gene matches: 14. CDR3 in amino acids: CASSESTRFASGISDTQYF. DNA of the CDR3: TGCGCCAGCAGTGAGTCGACTCGGTTTGCTAGCGGGATTTCAGATACGCAGTATTTT.

The chain carries TRBV28 and TRBJ2-1; maybe TRBD2 (6 bases). Germline loops: CDR1 MDHEN, CDR2 SYDVKM. The CDR3 loop spans 16 amino acids. The V end lost 4 bases, the J end lost 0 bases, and 13 bases lay between the germline ends. CDR3 sequence reads: CASSSLVGSSYNEQFF. The CDR3, as DNA: TGTGCCAGCAGTTCTTTGGTCGGGAGCTCCTACAATGAGCAGTTCTTC.

The rearrangement links TRBV9 to TRBJ1-2, with a tentative D call TRBD1 (6 bases). CDR1 is SGDLS, CDR2 YYNGEE, per germline. There are 16 residues in the CDR3. V gave up 1 base and J gave up 5 bases, with 18 bases separating them. CDR3 sequence reads: CASSVCGGGGTYGYTF. The CDR3 nucleotides read TGTGCCAGCAGCGTATGTGGAGGGGGGGGGACGTATGGCTACACCTTC.

The J gene is TRBJ2-7, the V gene TRBV9, with 9 bases identical to TRBD1. The germline gives CDR1 SGDLS, CDR2 YYNGEE. V shed 2 bases and J 3 bases; nucleotides not matched to a gene: 12. This CDR3 is 17 amino acids long. The CDR3 sequence: CASSVGTSGTGFYEQYF. As DNA, the CDR3 is TGTGCCAGCAGCGTGGGGACTTCCGGGACAGGGTTCTACGAGCAGTACTTC.

V gene TRBV5-4 combines with J gene TRBJ1-2; D unclear. Trimming left V 0 bases short and J 4 bases short, with 19 bases between. The CDR3 runs 17 residues. From germline, CDR1 is SGHNT and CDR2 YYREEE (reference sequence). CDR3 sequence reads: CASSLVAGLREFYGYTF. DNA for the CDR3: TGTGCCAGCAGCTTGGTGGCAGGATTGAGGGAATTCTATGGCTACACCTTC.

The J gene is TRBJ2-7, the V gene TRBV6-1, with 7 bases fitting TRBD1. The ends lost 4 bases at V and 1 base at J; junction bases unmatched: 4. The germline gives CDR1 MNHNS, CDR2 SASEGT. This CDR3 region has 14 residues. The CDR3, as DNA: TGTGCCAGCAGTGTCAGGGGACAGTCCTACGAGCAGTACTTC. Residues: CASSVRGQSYEQYF.